Sequencing of this T cell receptor beta chain was carried out in a study of CD8 T cells in Susac syndrome. The CDR3 loop spans 13 amino acids. Per the germline V gene, CDR1 is SQVTM and CDR2 is ANQGSEA. Trimming shortened V by 6 bases and J by 0 bases, and 8 bases separated the two germline ends. This clonotype was seen a single time. Random-hexamer reverse transcription was applied to about 0.5 to 1 ug RNA. An immunoSEQ multiplex PCR amplified TCR beta CDR3 over 54 Vbeta and 13 Jbeta. TCRdb redid the calling of the immunoSEQ multiplex PCR reads with MiXCR, one entry per CDR3 protein. Among 250,000 to 300,000 distinct CDR3 sequences listed, more than 75% were seen once.

Specimen: CD8+ T cells from PBMCs. This sequence originates from a human donor with multiple sclerosis. V usage is TRBV29-1 and J usage is TRBJ2-2, with D possibly TRBD1 on 5 matching bases. The CDR3 bases are TGCAGCGTCAGGGTTTCGAACACCGGGGAGCTGTTTTTT. This codes for CSVRVSNTGELFF.